This is a list of T cell receptor beta chains from one sample in a study of T cell responses to AZD1222 COVID-19 vaccine. This table comes from immunoSEQ multiplex PCR, and its TCRdb copy is limited to in-frame clones, with some not included. Among roughly 70,000 clones listed, approximately 80% were seen once. The sequences come from peripheral blood, collected on day 0 of AZD1222 vaccination. Every receptor here comes from an adult in good health. CDR3s include the opening cysteine and the closing phenylalanine or tryptophan. Each record gives: V gene, D gene, J gene, clone size, CDR3 protein, CDR3 DNA. The D gene is left open where the match is weak. Clone size is shown for a subset of rows, as once, few, many or a class of expanded clone.

TRBV6-5,.,TRBJ2-6,.,CASGRSSGANVLTF,TGTGCCAGCGGCCGGAGCTCTGGGGCCAACGTCCTGACTTTC
TRBV27,TRBD2,TRBJ2-3,.,CASSPSGGVTDTQYF,TGTGCCAGCAGTCCTAGCGGGGGGGTGACAGATACGCAGTATTTT
TRBV6-5,.,TRBJ2-5,few,CASSYSWDSEGGTQYF,TGTGCCAGCAGTTACTCTTGGGACTCAGAAGGGGGGACCCAGTACTTC
TRBV10-3,TRBD2,TRBJ2-3,once,CAISEAGSADTQYF,TGTGCCATCAGTGAAGCGGGGAGCGCAGATACGCAGTATTTT
TRBV27,TRBD2,TRBJ2-1,.,CASSPLAGGNNEQFF,TGTGCCAGCAGTCCTCTAGCGGGGGGCAACAATGAGCAGTTCTTC
TRBV6-5,TRBD1,TRBJ1-6,.,CASGGATGVNSPLHF,TGTGCCAGCGGGGGGGCGACAGGGGTTAATTCACCCCTCCACTTT
TRBV4-3,.,TRBJ2-5,once,CASSQQYRGRQAQYF,TGCGCCAGCAGCCAGCAATACCGTGGACGTCAGGCCCAGTACTTC
TRBV2,TRBD1,TRBJ1-1,.,CASSGTGYTEAFF,TGTGCCAGCAGTGGGACAGGGTACACTGAAGCTTTCTTT
TRBV27,.,TRBJ2-1,.,CASSSTAKDEQFF,TGTGCCAGCAGTTCCACTGCCAAGGATGAGCAGTTCTTC
TRBV5-1,.,TRBJ1-3,.,CASSLGGPSGNTIYF,TGCGCCAGCAGCTTGGGGGGGCCTTCTGGAAACACCATATATTTT
TRBV9,.,TRBJ1-2,.,CASSVADRIYYGYTF,TGTGCCAGCAGCGTAGCAGACAGGATATACTATGGCTACACCTTC
TRBV4-3,TRBD1,TRBJ1-1,once,CASSQDTGGTEAFF,TGCGCCAGCAGCCAAGATACAGGGGGGACTGAAGCTTTCTTT
TRBV5-6,TRBD1,TRBJ1-4,.,CASSLPTGGEKLFF,TGTGCCAGCAGCTTGCCGACAGGGGGGGAAAAACTGTTTTTT
TRBV6-2/TRBV6-3,TRBD2,TRBJ2-1,.,CASSWTSRVLNNEQFF,TGTGCCAGCAGTTGGACTAGCCGAGTACTTAACAATGAGCAGTTCTTC
TRBV4-3,.,TRBJ1-2,.,CASSQDVLTYGYTF,TGCGCCAGCAGCCAAGACGTCCTTACCTATGGCTACACCTTC
TRBV11-2,.,TRBJ2-7,.,CASSLGTGYEQYF,TGTGCCAGCAGCTTAGGGACTGGCTACGAGCAGTACTTC
TRBV11-3,TRBD2,TRBJ2-1,few,CASSLETGRGGYNEQFF,TGTGCCAGCAGCTTAGAAACCGGGAGGGGGGGATACAATGAGCAGTTCTTC
TRBV3-1/TRBV3-2,TRBD1,TRBJ2-7,.,CASSQGQPYEQYF,TGTGCCAGCAGCCAGGGACAGCCCTACGAGCAGTACTTC
TRBV1,.,TRBJ2-7,.,CTSSHIRVTLSYEQYF,TGCACCAGCAGCCATATCCGGGTCACACTGTCCTACGAGCAGTACTTC
TRBV4-3,.,TRBJ1-5,.,CASSRDRRNQPQHF,TGCGCCAGCAGCCGAGACAGGAGAAATCAGCCCCAGCATTTT
TRBV3-1/TRBV3-2,.,TRBJ1-4,.,CASSQAGAKEKLFF,TGTGCCAGCAGCCAAGCCGGGGCAAAGGAAAAACTGTTTTTT
TRBV12-3/TRBV12-4,.,TRBJ1-1,.,CASSLTEATEAFF,TGTGCCAGCAGTTTAACGGAGGCCACTGAAGCTTTCTTT
TRBV19,TRBD1,TRBJ1-1,few,CASTKTGAATEAFF,TGTGCCAGTACGAAGACAGGGGCGGCCACTGAAGCTTTCTTT
TRBV6-5,.,TRBJ2-7,.,CASSYATVGYEQYF,TGTGCCAGCAGTTACGCGACAGTGGGGTACGAGCAGTACTTC
TRBV2,.,TRBJ1-3,.,CATRTDSGNTIYF,TGTGCCACTAGGACCGACTCTGGAAACACCATATATTTT
TRBV29-1,TRBD1,TRBJ1-2,.,CSVSTGGLGYTF,TGCAGCGTTTCGACAGGGGGGCTAGGCTACACCTTC
TRBV6-2/TRBV6-3,TRBD1,TRBJ1-1,.,CASSSGQGITEAFF,TGTGCCAGCAGCTCAGGACAGGGGATTACTGAAGCTTTCTTT
TRBV5-6,.,TRBJ1-6,.,CASSLTGNSPLHF,TGTGCCAGCAGCTTGACAGGCAATTCACCCCTCCACTTT
TRBV6-1,.,TRBJ2-7,.,CASSEALFEQYF,TGTGCCAGCAGTGAAGCACTCTTCGAGCAGTACTTC
TRBV10-2,.,TRBJ2-2,.,CASSVATGELFF,TGCGCCAGCAGTGTAGCAACCGGGGAGCTGTTTTTT
TRBV5-8,.,TRBJ1-2,.,CASSLGDPWNPNYGYTF,TGTGCCAGCAGCTTGGGGGACCCCTGGAATCCAAACTATGGCTACACCTTC
TRBV3-1/TRBV3-2,.,TRBJ2-7,.,CASSSGARSPYEQYF,TGTGCCAGCAGCTCAGGGGCACGCAGCCCCTACGAGCAGTACTTC
TRBV2,TRBD1,TRBJ1-4,.,CASSPGQGEKLFF,TGTGCCAGCAGCCCCGGACAGGGTGAAAAACTGTTTTTT
TRBV11-2,TRBD1,TRBJ2-1,.,CASRNYRDSSNEQFF,TGTGCCAGCAGAAACTACCGGGACAGTTCCAATGAGCAGTTCTTC
TRBV11-3,.,TRBJ2-2,.,CASSLGLVASLNTGELFF,TGTGCCAGCAGCTTGGGTCTAGTGGCGTCCTTAAACACCGGGGAGCTGTTTTTT
TRBV4-1,.,TRBJ1-1,.,CASSQERATEAFF,TGCGCCAGCAGCCAAGAGCGTGCCACTGAAGCTTTCTTT
TRBV2,.,TRBJ1-1,.,CASRLRQYDEVAFF,TGTGCCAGCAGACTTAGACAGTACGATGAAGTGGCTTTCTTT
TRBV7-9,.,TRBJ1-1,.,CASNQGIVNTEAFF,TGTGCCAGCAACCAGGGTATCGTGAACACTGAAGCTTTCTTT
TRBV5-1,TRBD1,TRBJ2-3,.,CASSLVDRVRDTQYF,TGCGCCAGCAGCTTGGTGGACAGGGTAAGAGATACGCAGTATTTT
TRBV5-7,TRBD1,TRBJ1-6,.,CASSLARQGMSSPLHF,TGTGCCAGCAGCTTGGCCCGACAGGGTATGAGTTCACCCCTCCACTTT
TRBV7-2,.,TRBJ2-1,.,CASSSVLSTPRSSYNEQFF,TGTGCCAGCAGCTCTGTATTGAGCACACCCCGAAGCTCCTACAATGAGCAGTTCTTC
TRBV3-1/TRBV3-2,.,TRBJ1-1,.,CASSQVRGDTEAFF,TGTGCCAGCAGCCAAGTCAGGGGCGATACTGAAGCTTTCTTT
TRBV7-9,TRBD2,TRBJ2-2,few,CASSAGTSDTGELFF,TGTGCCAGCAGCGCCGGGACTAGCGACACCGGGGAGCTGTTTTTT
TRBV9,TRBD2,TRBJ2-3,once,CASGSGGWADTQYF,TGTGCCAGCGGTAGCGGGGGGTGGGCAGATACGCAGTATTTT
TRBV6-5,TRBD1,TRBJ2-7,.,CASRNRGPYEQYF,TGTGCCAGCAGGAACAGGGGACCCTACGAGCAGTACTTC
TRBV4-1,.,TRBJ2-7,.,CASSQGETVGWRYF,TGCGCCAGCAGCCAAGGAGAGACAGTTGGATGGCGGTACTTC
TRBV6-5,TRBD1,TRBJ1-2,.,CASSRDRVGGYTF,TGTGCCAGCAGCCGAGACAGGGTGGGTGGCTACACCTTC
TRBV18,.,TRBJ1-1,.,CASSPLPNTEAFF,TGTGCCAGCTCACCATTGCCCAACACTGAAGCTTTCTTT
TRBV5-4,TRBD2,TRBJ2-5,.,CASSLGRGGQETQYF,TGTGCCAGCAGCTTGGGGCGGGGGGGCCAAGAGACCCAGTACTTC
TRBV12-3/TRBV12-4,.,TRBJ2-1,.,CASSLTYNEQFF,TGTGCCAGCAGTTTAACCTACAATGAGCAGTTCTTC
TRBV19,.,TRBJ2-7,once,CASSISETYEQYF,TGTGCCAGTAGTATTAGTGAGACCTACGAGCAGTACTTC
TRBV6-5,TRBD1,TRBJ1-1,.,CASSYWGTGDTEAFF,TGTGCCAGCAGTTATTGGGGGACAGGGGACACTGAAGCTTTCTTT
TRBV24-1,.,TRBJ1-5,.,CATSDGLQASNQPQHF,TGTGCCACCAGTGATGGTCTTCAGGCTAGCAATCAGCCCCAGCATTTT